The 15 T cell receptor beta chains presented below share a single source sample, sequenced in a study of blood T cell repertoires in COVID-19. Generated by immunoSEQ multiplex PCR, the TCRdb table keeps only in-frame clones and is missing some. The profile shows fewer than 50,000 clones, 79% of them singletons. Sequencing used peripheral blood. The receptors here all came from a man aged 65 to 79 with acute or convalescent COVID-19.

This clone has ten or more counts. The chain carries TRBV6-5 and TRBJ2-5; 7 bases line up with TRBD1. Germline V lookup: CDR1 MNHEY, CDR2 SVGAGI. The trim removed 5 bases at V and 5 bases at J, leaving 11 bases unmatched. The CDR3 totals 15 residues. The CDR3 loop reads CASSPTGVDLETQYF. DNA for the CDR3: TGTGCCAGCAGTCCCACAGGGGTTGACCTGGAGACCCAGTACTTC.

For the CDR3, the DNA is TGTGCCAGCAGTGAAATGGTGACTAGCGGGACCGATACGCAGTATTTT. It yields the protein CASSEMVTSGTDTQYF. This chain links TRBV6-1 with TRBJ2-3, with TRBD2 matching over 11 bases. CDR3 size: 16 residues. Germline CDR1 is MNHNS and CDR2 is SASEGT. V shed 2 bases and J 6 bases; nucleotides not matched to a gene: 7.

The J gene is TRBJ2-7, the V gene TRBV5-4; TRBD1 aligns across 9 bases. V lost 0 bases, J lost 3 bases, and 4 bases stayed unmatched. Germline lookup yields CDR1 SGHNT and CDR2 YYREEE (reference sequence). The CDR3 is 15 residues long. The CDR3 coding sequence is TGTGCCAGCAGCTTGGCTGGGACAGGGAACTACGAGCAGTACTTC. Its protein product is CASSLAGTGNYEQYF. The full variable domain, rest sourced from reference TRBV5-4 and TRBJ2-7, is ETGVTQSPTHLIKTRGQQVTLRCSSQSGHNTVSWYQQALGQGPQFIFQYYREEENGRGNFPPRFSGLQFPNYSSELNVNALELDDSALYLCASSLAGTGNYEQYFGPGTRLTVT.

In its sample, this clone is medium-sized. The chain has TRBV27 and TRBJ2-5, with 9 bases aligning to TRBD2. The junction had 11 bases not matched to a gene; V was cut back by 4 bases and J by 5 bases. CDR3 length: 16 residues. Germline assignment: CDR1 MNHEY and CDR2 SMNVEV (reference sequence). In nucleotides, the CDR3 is TGTGCCAGCAGTTCGATTGGGGCGGGAGGGGATGAGACCCAGTACTTC. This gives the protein CASSSIGAGGDETQYF.

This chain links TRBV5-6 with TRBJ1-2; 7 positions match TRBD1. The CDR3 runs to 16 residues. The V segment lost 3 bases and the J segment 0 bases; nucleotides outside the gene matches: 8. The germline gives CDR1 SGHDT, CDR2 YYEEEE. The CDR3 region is CASSSRDRSANYGYTF. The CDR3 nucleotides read TGTGCCAGCAGCTCACGGGACAGATCAGCTAACTATGGCTACACCTTC.

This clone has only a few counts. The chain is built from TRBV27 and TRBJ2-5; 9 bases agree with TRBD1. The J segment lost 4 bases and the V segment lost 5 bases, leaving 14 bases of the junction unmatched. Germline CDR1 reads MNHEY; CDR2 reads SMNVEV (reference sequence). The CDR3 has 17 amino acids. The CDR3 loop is CASSPIPGTGSAETQYF. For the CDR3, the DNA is TGTGCCAGCAGTCCTATCCCCGGGACAGGGTCCGCAGAGACCCAGTACTTC.

The CDR3, as DNA: TGTGCCAGCAGTTTGCTAGGTTCGAACATTCAGTACTTC. It encodes CASSLLGSNIQYF. This chain links TRBV28 with TRBJ2-4; D unclear. CDR1 is MDHEN, CDR2 SYDVKM, per germline. With 3 bases removed from V and 7 bases from J, the gap between germline ends came to 10 bases. The CDR3 runs to 13 residues.

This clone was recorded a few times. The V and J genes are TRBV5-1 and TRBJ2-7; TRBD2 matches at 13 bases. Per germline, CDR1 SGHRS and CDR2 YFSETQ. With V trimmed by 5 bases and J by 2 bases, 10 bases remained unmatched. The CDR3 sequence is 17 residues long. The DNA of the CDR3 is TGCGCCAGCAGAGGACTAGCGGGAGTGGGGGGCACCTACGAGCAGTACTTC. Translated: CASRGLAGVGGTYEQYF.

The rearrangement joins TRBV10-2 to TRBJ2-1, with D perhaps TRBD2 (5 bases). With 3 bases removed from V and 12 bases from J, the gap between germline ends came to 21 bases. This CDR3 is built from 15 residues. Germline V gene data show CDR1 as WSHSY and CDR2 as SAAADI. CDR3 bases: TGCGCCAGCAGTGAATTAGGAGCGAGGAACCGGGGGCAGTTCTTC. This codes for CASSELGARNRGQFF.

The CDR3: CASSPQEGANYGYTF. The CDR3, as DNA: TGCGCCAGCAGCCCTCAAGAGGGGGCAAACTATGGCTACACCTTC. The chain carries TRBV4-1 and TRBJ1-2; 7 bases are shared with TRBD1. The CDR3 is 15 residues long. Germline assignment: CDR1 MGHRA and CDR2 YSYEKL. V lost 4 bases to trimming and J lost 2 bases; unmatched junction nucleotides: 7.

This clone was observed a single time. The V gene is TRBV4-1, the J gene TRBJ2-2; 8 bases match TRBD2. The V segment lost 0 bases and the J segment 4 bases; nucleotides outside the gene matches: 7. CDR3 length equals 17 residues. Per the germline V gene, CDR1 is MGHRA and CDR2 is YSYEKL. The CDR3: CASSQDPTGGRTGELFF. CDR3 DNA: TGCGCCAGCAGCCAAGATCCCACGGGAGGGCGCACCGGGGAGCTGTTTTTT.

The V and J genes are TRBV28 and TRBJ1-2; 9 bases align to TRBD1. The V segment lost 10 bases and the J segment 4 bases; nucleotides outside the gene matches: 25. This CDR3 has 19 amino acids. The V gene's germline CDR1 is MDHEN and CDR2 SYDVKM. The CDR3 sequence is CATQAPAGTGPFLGYGYTF. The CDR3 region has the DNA TGTGCCACCCAAGCGCCGGCAGGGACAGGGCCTTTTCTCGGCTATGGCTACACCTTC.

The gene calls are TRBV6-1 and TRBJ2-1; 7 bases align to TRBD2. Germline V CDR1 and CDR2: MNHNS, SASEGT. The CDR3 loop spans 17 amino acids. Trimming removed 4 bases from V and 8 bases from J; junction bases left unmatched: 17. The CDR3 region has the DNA TGTGCCAGCAGTGCACAGCTCGGCGGGAGAATGAGCTATGAGCAGTTCTTC. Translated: CASSAQLGGRMSYEQFF.

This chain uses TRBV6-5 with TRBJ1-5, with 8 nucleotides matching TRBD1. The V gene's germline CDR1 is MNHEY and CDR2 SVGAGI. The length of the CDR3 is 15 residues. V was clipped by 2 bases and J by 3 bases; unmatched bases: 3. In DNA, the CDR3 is TGTGCCAGCAGTTACGCCAGGGGGCCCAATCAGCCCCAGCATTTT. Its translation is CASSYARGPNQPQHF.

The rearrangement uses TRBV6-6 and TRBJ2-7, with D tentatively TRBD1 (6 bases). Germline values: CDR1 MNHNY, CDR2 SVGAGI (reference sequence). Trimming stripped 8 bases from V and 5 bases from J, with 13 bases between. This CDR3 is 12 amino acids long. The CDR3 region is CASGGRVNEQYF. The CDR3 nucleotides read TGTGCCAGCGGGGGCAGGGTAAACGAGCAGTACTTC.